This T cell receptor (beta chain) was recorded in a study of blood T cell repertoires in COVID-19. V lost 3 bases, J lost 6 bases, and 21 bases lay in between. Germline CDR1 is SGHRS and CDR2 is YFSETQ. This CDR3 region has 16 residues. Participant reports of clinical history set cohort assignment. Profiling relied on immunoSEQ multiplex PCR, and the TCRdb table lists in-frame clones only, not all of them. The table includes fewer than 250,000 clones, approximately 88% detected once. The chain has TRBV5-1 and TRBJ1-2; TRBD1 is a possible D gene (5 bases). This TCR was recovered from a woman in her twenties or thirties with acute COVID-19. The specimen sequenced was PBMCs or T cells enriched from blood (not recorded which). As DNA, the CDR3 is TGCGCCAGCAGCTCGGGGTGGGAGTCCGGGGGTAATGGCTACACCTTC. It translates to CASSSGWESGGNGYTF.